This TCR beta chain was observed in a study of spatial heterogeneity in lung cancer. Study-level background: As counted in raw reads, each unique TCR and UMI combination appeared more than ten times on average. Study results and limitations: Detection of ubiquitous tumor TCRs in blood was higher at resection than follow-up.

The time point is: sample taken at primary tumor resection. In each case, whole RNA from tumor, nontumor lung or frozen PBMC was sequenced unsorted. There were 65 or so donors, all of them untreated patients with early-stage non-small cell lung cancer. TCRdb reprocessed the 5' RACE reads via MiXCR and lists one record per CDR3 protein. The sample includes tens of thousands of distinct CDR3 sequences, approximately 7% of them seen just once. Remarks on this clonotype: Its specificity is not known.

The V gene end was trimmed by 5 bases and the J gene end by 7 bases; junction bases not matched to a gene: 5. The CDR3 spans 13 residues. Germline V gene data show CDR1 as SGHVS and CDR2 as FNYEAQ. The rearrangement links TRBV7-6 to TRBJ2-4; 7 bases map to TRBD2. This receptor was obtained from a female donor with early-stage non-small cell lung cancer. The material was PBMCs, obtained at surgery. The CDR3 reads CASSVLGGNIQYF. The CDR3 DNA reads TGTGCCAGCAGCGTCCTGGGGGGGAACATTCAGTACTTC.